Listed below are T cell receptor beta chains from one sample, sequenced in a study of blood T cells in healthy people across ages. TCRdb re-called the 5' RACE reads through MiXCR, storing one row per CDR3 protein. The sample lists more than 1,000,000 distinct CDR3 sequences, 20% to 25% occurring once. These sequences were also reported in another study, on T cells of mothers and their children.

Input material: blood. The receptors stem from a girl aged 2 to 9 in good health. Each CDR3 is given with its conserved first and last residue. The order of the fields is clone size, J gene, D gene, V gene, CDR3 protein, CDR3 DNA. The D gene is left open where the match is weak. The size entry is marked missing in some rows and otherwise reads once, few, many or a size class.

clone_size: NA
j_call: TRBJ2-1
d_call: NA
v_call: TRBV15
cdr3_aa: CATSRDRSGYYNEQFF
cdr3_nt: TGTGCCACCAGCAGAGATAGAAGCGGGTACTACAATGAGCAGTTCTTC

clone_size: NA
j_call: TRBJ1-1
d_call: NA
v_call: TRBV10-3
cdr3_aa: CAISEPGLKNTEAFF
cdr3_nt: TGTGCCATCAGTGAGCCAGGGTTGAAGAACACTGAAGCTTTCTTT

clone_size: many
j_call: TRBJ2-2
d_call: TRBD1
v_call: TRBV20-1
cdr3_aa: CSARARDRGLTGELFF
cdr3_nt: TGCAGTGCTAGAGCTCGAGACAGGGGGCTCACCGGGGAGCTGTTTTTT

clone_size: few
j_call: TRBJ2-4
d_call: NA
v_call: TRBV24-1
cdr3_aa: CATSDPPKGKNAKNIQYF
cdr3_nt: TGTGCCACCAGTGATCCCCCCAAGGGCAAGAACGCCAAAAACATTCAGTACTTC

clone_size: NA
j_call: TRBJ2-2
d_call: TRBD2
v_call: TRBV11-2
cdr3_aa: CASSLPPNPGGPHTGELFF
cdr3_nt: TGTGCCAGCAGCTTACCCCCAAATCCGGGAGGACCCCACACCGGGGAGCTGTTTTTT

clone_size: few
j_call: TRBJ2-6
d_call: NA
v_call: TRBV27
cdr3_aa: CASTRDSGANVLTF
cdr3_nt: TGTGCCAGCACTCGGGACTCTGGGGCCAACGTCCTGACTTTC

clone_size: NA
j_call: TRBJ2-2
d_call: TRBD1
v_call: TRBV15
cdr3_aa: CATSRSHRGRGTGELFF
cdr3_nt: TGTGCCACCAGCAGATCGCACAGGGGGCGCGGCACCGGGGAGCTGTTTTTT

clone_size: NA
j_call: TRBJ1-3
d_call: NA
v_call: TRBV9
cdr3_aa: CASSPRFSGNTIYF
cdr3_nt: TGTGCCAGCAGCCCACGGTTCTCTGGAAACACCATATATTTT

clone_size: once
j_call: TRBJ2-7
d_call: NA
v_call: TRBV10-3
cdr3_aa: CAISEVLASHEQYF
cdr3_nt: TGTGCCATCAGTGAAGTACTAGCAAGCCACGAGCAGTACTTC

clone_size: once
j_call: TRBJ2-7
d_call: NA
v_call: TRBV6-5
cdr3_aa: CASSWAAGPSYEQYF
cdr3_nt: TGTGCCAGCAGTTGGGCGGCGGGCCCCTCCTACGAGCAGTACTTC

clone_size: many
j_call: TRBJ1-1
d_call: NA
v_call: TRBV6-1
cdr3_aa: CASSGQGAMNTEAFF
cdr3_nt: TGTGCCAGCAGTGGGCAGGGTGCTATGAACACTGAAGCTTTCTTT

clone_size: many
j_call: TRBJ2-1
d_call: NA
v_call: TRBV7-9
cdr3_aa: CASNEQFF
cdr3_nt: TGTGCCAGCAATGAGCAGTTCTTC

clone_size: many
j_call: TRBJ2-5
d_call: TRBD2
v_call: TRBV7-8
cdr3_aa: CASSTQRGGLARAETQYF
cdr3_nt: TGTGCCAGCAGCACCCAGCGGGGGGGCCTTGCTCGGGCAGAGACCCAGTACTTC

clone_size: few
j_call: TRBJ2-3
d_call: NA
v_call: TRBV2
cdr3_aa: CASSDEGVTDTQYF
cdr3_nt: TGTGCCAGCAGTGACGAGGGAGTAACAGATACGCAGTATTTT

clone_size: few
j_call: TRBJ2-3
d_call: NA
v_call: TRBV4-1
cdr3_aa: CASSQEGIVTDTQYF
cdr3_nt: TGCGCCAGCAGCCAAGAGGGAATAGTCACAGATACGCAGTATTTT

clone_size: few
j_call: TRBJ1-3
d_call: NA
v_call: TRBV28
cdr3_aa: CASTPGGRYTGNTIYF
cdr3_nt: TGTGCCAGCACCCCGGGCGGGCGCTACACAGGAAACACCATATATTTT

clone_size: few
j_call: TRBJ2-7
d_call: TRBD1
v_call: TRBV20-1
cdr3_aa: CSARAGQGLGEQYF
cdr3_nt: TGCAGTGCTAGAGCGGGACAGGGACTTGGCGAGCAGTACTTC

clone_size: NA
j_call: TRBJ2-7
d_call: NA
v_call: TRBV7-9
cdr3_aa: CASSSKAGSYEQYF
cdr3_nt: TGTGCCAGCAGCTCAAAGGCAGGTTCCTACGAGCAGTACTTC

clone_size: few
j_call: TRBJ1-4
d_call: NA
v_call: TRBV7-9
cdr3_aa: CAGRTELNEKLFF
cdr3_nt: TGTGCCGGCAGGACAGAACTGAATGAAAAACTGTTTTTT

clone_size: NA
j_call: TRBJ2-1
d_call: TRBD2
v_call: TRBV5-1
cdr3_aa: CASSLVLAGESHEQFF
cdr3_nt: TGCGCCAGCAGCCTCGTCCTAGCGGGAGAGTCCCATGAGCAGTTCTTC

clone_size: NA
j_call: TRBJ1-4
d_call: NA
v_call: TRBV5-5
cdr3_aa: CASSLVGARNEKLFF
cdr3_nt: TGTGCCAGCAGCTTGGTCGGGGCTCGGAATGAAAAACTGTTTTTT

clone_size: NA
j_call: TRBJ2-5
d_call: NA
v_call: TRBV6-2/TRBV6-3
cdr3_aa: CASSTRERWGETQYF
cdr3_nt: TGTGCCAGCAGTACCCGTGAAAGGTGGGGAGAGACCCAGTACTTC

clone_size: NA
j_call: TRBJ2-1
d_call: NA
v_call: TRBV7-3
cdr3_aa: CASSPKPGLTYNEQFF
cdr3_nt: TGTGCCAGCAGCCCCAAGCCAGGACTAACCTACAATGAGCAGTTCTTC

clone_size: NA
j_call: TRBJ1-1
d_call: NA
v_call: TRBV28
cdr3_aa: CASNGNTEAFF
cdr3_nt: TGTGCCAGCAACGGCAACACTGAAGCTTTCTTT

clone_size: once
j_call: TRBJ1-3
d_call: NA
v_call: TRBV7-2
cdr3_aa: CASTSGANGNTIYF
cdr3_nt: TGTGCCAGCACCAGCGGGGCTAACGGTAACACCATATATTTT

clone_size: NA
j_call: TRBJ2-1
d_call: NA
v_call: TRBV6-2/TRBV6-3
cdr3_aa: CASKGEMAAGEYF
cdr3_nt: TGTGCCAGCAAGGGGGAAATGGCGGCAGGGGAGTACTTC

clone_size: NA
j_call: TRBJ2-2
d_call: TRBD2
v_call: TRBV12-3/TRBV12-4
cdr3_aa: CASSDPGGPWNTGELFF
cdr3_nt: TGTGCCAGCAGTGACCCGGGGGGACCATGGAACACCGGGGAGCTGTTTTTT

clone_size: few
j_call: TRBJ2-5
d_call: NA
v_call: TRBV7-3
cdr3_aa: CASSPTGGSGETQYF
cdr3_nt: TGTGCCAGCAGCCCTACCGGGGGTAGTGGGGAGACCCAGTACTTC

clone_size: NA
j_call: TRBJ1-4
d_call: NA
v_call: TRBV28
cdr3_aa: CASSVRTTNEKLFF
cdr3_nt: TGTGCCAGCAGTGTCAGAACAACTAATGAAAAACTGTTTTTT

clone_size: NA
j_call: TRBJ2-3
d_call: NA
v_call: TRBV7-8
cdr3_aa: CASSLVVYTDTQYF
cdr3_nt: TGTGCCAGCAGCTTAGTCGTTTACACAGATACGCAGTATTTT

clone_size: few
j_call: TRBJ1-5
d_call: NA
v_call: TRBV10-3
cdr3_aa: CAISMDFGNQPQHF
cdr3_nt: TGTGCCATCAGCATGGACTTTGGCAATCAGCCCCAGCATTTT

clone_size: few
j_call: TRBJ1-3
d_call: NA
v_call: TRBV6-6
cdr3_aa: CASLIASGNTIYF
cdr3_nt: TGTGCCAGCCTAATTGCTTCTGGAAACACCATATATTTT

clone_size: NA
j_call: TRBJ2-2
d_call: TRBD2
v_call: TRBV20-1
cdr3_aa: CSAKAGPYTGELFF
cdr3_nt: TGCAGTGCTAAAGCGGGGCCCTACACCGGGGAGCTGTTTTTT

clone_size: NA
j_call: TRBJ2-2
d_call: NA
v_call: TRBV7-9
cdr3_aa: CARRSGDTGELFF
cdr3_nt: TGTGCCAGGAGGTCCGGGGACACCGGGGAGCTGTTTTTT

clone_size: few
j_call: TRBJ2-2
d_call: NA
v_call: TRBV5-8
cdr3_aa: CASKRRTGELFF
cdr3_nt: TGTGCCAGCAAGCGACGGACCGGGGAGCTGTTTTTT